This T cell receptor beta chain was documented in a study of T cell repertoires in aging, cancer and after chemotherapy. TRB rearrangements spanning V, D and J were amplified using mixed TRB-A/B primers. TCRdb recomputed calls from the multiplex PCR reads with MiXCR, one row per CDR3 protein. The sample consists of around 5,000 distinct CDR3 sequences, about a quarter of them appearing once. The template was genomic DNA from peripheral blood, not RNA. Per the germline V gene, CDR1 is SQVTM and CDR2 is ANQGSEA. This CDR3 spans 13 amino acids. J lost 4 bases, V lost 7 bases, and 4 bases had no gene match.

The rearrangement joins TRBV29-1 to TRBJ2-2, with 9 positions matching TRBD1. The specimen sequenced was blood. This receptor was identified in a human donor with a blood cancer. Here the CDR3 reads CSDLQGATGELFF. CDR3 nucleotide sequence: TGCAGCGACTTACAGGGGGCCACCGGGGAGCTGTTTTTT.